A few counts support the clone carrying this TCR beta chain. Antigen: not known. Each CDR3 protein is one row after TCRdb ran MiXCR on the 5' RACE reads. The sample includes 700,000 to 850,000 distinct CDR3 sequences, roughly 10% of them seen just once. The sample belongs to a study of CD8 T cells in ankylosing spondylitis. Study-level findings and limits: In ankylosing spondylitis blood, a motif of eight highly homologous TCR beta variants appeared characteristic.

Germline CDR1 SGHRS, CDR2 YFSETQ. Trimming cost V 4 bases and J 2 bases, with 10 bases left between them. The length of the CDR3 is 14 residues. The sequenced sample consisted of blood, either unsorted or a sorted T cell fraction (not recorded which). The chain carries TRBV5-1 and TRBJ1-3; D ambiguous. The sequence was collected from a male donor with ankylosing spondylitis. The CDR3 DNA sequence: TGCGCCAGCAGCCCCTACCTCCCTGGAAACACCATATATTTT. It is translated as CASSPYLPGNTIYF.